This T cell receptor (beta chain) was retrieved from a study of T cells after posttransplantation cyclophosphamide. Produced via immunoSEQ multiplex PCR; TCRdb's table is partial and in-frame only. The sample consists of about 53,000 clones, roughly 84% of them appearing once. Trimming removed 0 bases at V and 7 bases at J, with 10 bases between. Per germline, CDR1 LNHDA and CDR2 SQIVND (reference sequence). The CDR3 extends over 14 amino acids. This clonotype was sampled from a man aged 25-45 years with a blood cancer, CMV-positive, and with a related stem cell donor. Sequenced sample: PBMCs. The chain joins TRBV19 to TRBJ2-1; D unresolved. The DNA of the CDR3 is TGTGCCAGTAGTATAGATCAGGCCACGAATGAGCAGTTCTTC. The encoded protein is CASSIDQATNEQFF.